This is a list of T cell receptor beta chains from one sample in a study of human T cells and chemical hapten exposure. TCRdb re-called the 5' RACE reads with MiXCR, one entry per CDR3 protein. This sample yields approximately 80,000 distinct CDR3 sequences, of which about a sixth are seen a single time; over 6.5% belongs to the top ten. These receptors were taken from a female donor in good health. Both conserved end residues are part of each CDR3. Each record gives: clone size, V gene, J gene, D gene, CDR3 protein, CDR3 DNA. D genes are given only for firm matches. The listing skips clone size in some rows; elsewhere it reads once, few, many or a size class.

clone size: few
V gene: TRBV5-4
J gene: TRBJ2-5
D gene: TRBD2
CDR3 protein: CASSWTSGEQETQYF
CDR3 DNA: TGTGCCAGCAGCTGGACTAGCGGGGAGCAAGAGACCCAGTACTTC

clone size: many
V gene: TRBV7-2
J gene: TRBJ1-1
D gene: .
CDR3 protein: CASSPHDRPRAFF
CDR3 DNA: TGTGCCAGCAGCCCCCACGATAGGCCCCGCGCTTTCTTT

clone size: .
V gene: TRBV3-1
J gene: TRBJ2-7
D gene: .
CDR3 protein: CATPGPRGEQYF
CDR3 DNA: TGTGCCACCCCAGGCCCCCGCGGCGAGCAGTACTTC

clone size: few
V gene: TRBV7-8
J gene: TRBJ1-5
D gene: TRBD1
CDR3 protein: CASSLEQGYQPQHF
CDR3 DNA: TGTGCCAGCAGCTTAGAACAGGGGTATCAGCCCCAGCATTTT

clone size: few
V gene: TRBV2
J gene: TRBJ2-1
D gene: .
CDR3 protein: CASSDEKYNEQFF
CDR3 DNA: TGTGCCAGCAGTGACGAGAAATACAATGAGCAGTTCTTC

clone size: few
V gene: TRBV5-6
J gene: TRBJ1-1
D gene: .
CDR3 protein: CASSWWGNTEAFF
CDR3 DNA: TGTGCCAGCAGCTGGTGGGGGAACACTGAAGCTTTCTTT

clone size: .
V gene: TRBV30
J gene: TRBJ1-3
D gene: .
CDR3 protein: CAWSVQNTIYF
CDR3 DNA: TGTGCCTGGAGTGTACAGAACACCATATATTTT

clone size: few
V gene: TRBV6-6
J gene: TRBJ1-2
D gene: .
CDR3 protein: CASSFGSYGYTF
CDR3 DNA: TGTGCCAGCAGTTTTGGTAGCTATGGCTACACCTTC

clone size: .
V gene: TRBV7-2
J gene: TRBJ1-2
D gene: .
CDR3 protein: CASSFRQGQMHGYTF
CDR3 DNA: TGTGCCAGCAGCTTTCGGCAGGGTCAAATGCATGGCTACACCTTC

clone size: few
V gene: TRBV7-2
J gene: TRBJ1-5
D gene: .
CDR3 protein: CASSFSYDSNQPQHF
CDR3 DNA: TGTGCCAGCAGCTTCAGTTACGATAGCAATCAGCCCCAGCATTTT

clone size: few
V gene: TRBV20-1
J gene: TRBJ2-5
D gene: .
CDR3 protein: CSARSRTSMETQYF
CDR3 DNA: TGCAGTGCTAGATCCAGAACTAGCATGGAGACCCAGTACTTC

clone size: many
V gene: TRBV4-2
J gene: TRBJ1-2
D gene: TRBD1
CDR3 protein: CASSQDKGTGGSGYTF
CDR3 DNA: TGTGCCAGCAGCCAAGATAAGGGGACAGGGGGCTCTGGCTACACCTTC

clone size: few
V gene: TRBV20-1
J gene: TRBJ2-4
D gene: TRBD1
CDR3 protein: CSARGRGNAKNIQYF
CDR3 DNA: TGCAGTGCCCGTGGCAGGGGGAATGCCAAAAACATTCAGTACTTC

clone size: few
V gene: TRBV7-2
J gene: TRBJ2-3
D gene: .
CDR3 protein: CASSSQGLASNTQYF
CDR3 DNA: TGTGCCAGCAGCTCTCAGGGGCTAGCGAGTAATACGCAGTATTTT

clone size: .
V gene: TRBV7-2
J gene: TRBJ2-2
D gene: .
CDR3 protein: CASSPTRVGELFF
CDR3 DNA: TGTGCCAGCAGCCCTACGAGGGTCGGGGAGCTGTTTTTT

clone size: .
V gene: TRBV20-1
J gene: TRBJ1-6
D gene: .
CDR3 protein: CSAGGMGNSPLHF
CDR3 DNA: TGCAGTGCGGGGGGGATGGGGAATTCACCCCTCCACTTT

clone size: many
V gene: TRBV30
J gene: TRBJ2-5
D gene: TRBD1
CDR3 protein: CAWSPNVGGGTQYF
CDR3 DNA: TGTGCCTGGAGTCCCAATGTAGGGGGCGGGACCCAGTACTTC

clone size: .
V gene: TRBV11-2
J gene: TRBJ1-2
D gene: TRBD1
CDR3 protein: CASSHLGGGHYGYTF
CDR3 DNA: TGTGCCAGCAGCCACCTGGGAGGGGGCCACTATGGCTACACCTTC

clone size: few
V gene: TRBV6-5
J gene: TRBJ1-1
D gene: .
CDR3 protein: CASSLDTLNTEAFF
CDR3 DNA: TGTGCCAGCAGCCTGGACACCTTGAACACTGAAGCTTTCTTT

clone size: once
V gene: TRBV28
J gene: TRBJ1-2
D gene: TRBD1
CDR3 protein: CASSFYVFTGGYGYTF
CDR3 DNA: TGTGCCAGCAGTTTTTACGTTTTTACAGGGGGCTATGGCTACACCTTC

clone size: few
V gene: TRBV27
J gene: TRBJ2-1
D gene: TRBD2
CDR3 protein: CASSLLAGIYNEQFF
CDR3 DNA: TGTGCCAGCAGTTTACTAGCGGGGATTTACAATGAGCAGTTCTTC